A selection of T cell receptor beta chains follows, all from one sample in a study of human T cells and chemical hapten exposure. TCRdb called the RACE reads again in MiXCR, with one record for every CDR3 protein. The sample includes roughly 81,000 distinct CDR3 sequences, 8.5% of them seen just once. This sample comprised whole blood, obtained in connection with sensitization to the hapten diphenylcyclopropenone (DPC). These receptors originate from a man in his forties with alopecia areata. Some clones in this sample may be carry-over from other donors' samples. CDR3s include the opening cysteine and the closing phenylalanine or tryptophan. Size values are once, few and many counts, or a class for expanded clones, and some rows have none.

CDR3 protein: CASSLELRYSNQPQHF; V gene: TRBV7-2; J gene: TRBJ1-5; clone size: many; CDR3 length: 16
CDR3 protein: CASSLAEGNEQFF; V gene: TRBV12-3/TRBV12-4; J gene: TRBJ2-1; clone size: .; CDR3 length: 13
CDR3 protein: CASSLGTDTQYF; V gene: TRBV7-9; J gene: TRBJ2-3; clone size: many; CDR3 length: 12
CDR3 protein: CASSAGTSGRANEQFF; V gene: TRBV27; J gene: TRBJ2-1; clone size: many; CDR3 length: 16
CDR3 protein: CASSIVVDSAYGYTF; V gene: TRBV19; J gene: TRBJ1-2; clone size: few; CDR3 length: 15
CDR3 protein: CASSQLLSNQPQHF; V gene: TRBV4-2; J gene: TRBJ1-5; clone size: many; CDR3 length: 14
CDR3 protein: CASSLIAGGSLDTQYF; V gene: TRBV6-5; J gene: TRBJ2-3; clone size: .; CDR3 length: 16
CDR3 protein: CASSLALRASEHEQYF; V gene: TRBV7-2; J gene: TRBJ2-7; clone size: .; CDR3 length: 16
CDR3 protein: CASSQEVGQRSQHF; V gene: TRBV4-1; J gene: TRBJ1-5; clone size: .; CDR3 length: 14
CDR3 protein: CASSFATGYLRETQYF; V gene: TRBV6-2/TRBV6-3; J gene: TRBJ2-5; clone size: many; CDR3 length: 16
CDR3 protein: CASSRDRDTQYF; V gene: TRBV7-8; J gene: TRBJ2-3; clone size: .; CDR3 length: 12
CDR3 protein: CASAWGGSSSLGTQYF; V gene: TRBV7-2; J gene: TRBJ2-3; clone size: few; CDR3 length: 16
CDR3 protein: CSARDSGQGVETQYF; V gene: TRBV20-1; J gene: TRBJ2-5; clone size: .; CDR3 length: 15
CDR3 protein: CASSLGGSVAFEQFF; V gene: TRBV7-2; J gene: TRBJ2-1; clone size: few; CDR3 length: 15
CDR3 protein: CASSPLPRYSQETQYF; V gene: TRBV18; J gene: TRBJ2-5; clone size: .; CDR3 length: 16
CDR3 protein: CSASKGGSEQYF; V gene: TRBV20-1; J gene: TRBJ2-7; clone size: many; CDR3 length: 12
CDR3 protein: CASRSLLAGGYNEQFF; V gene: TRBV6-2/TRBV6-3; J gene: TRBJ2-1; clone size: few; CDR3 length: 16
CDR3 protein: CASSLKREVRNEQFF; V gene: TRBV5-4; J gene: TRBJ2-1; clone size: .; CDR3 length: 15
CDR3 protein: CASSPGEETQYF; V gene: TRBV6-2/TRBV6-3; J gene: TRBJ2-5; clone size: many; CDR3 length: 12
CDR3 protein: CSVARAHPYGYTF; V gene: TRBV29-1; J gene: TRBJ1-2; clone size: many; CDR3 length: 13
CDR3 protein: CSGGTGYDGYTF; V gene: TRBV29-1; J gene: TRBJ1-2; clone size: .; CDR3 length: 12